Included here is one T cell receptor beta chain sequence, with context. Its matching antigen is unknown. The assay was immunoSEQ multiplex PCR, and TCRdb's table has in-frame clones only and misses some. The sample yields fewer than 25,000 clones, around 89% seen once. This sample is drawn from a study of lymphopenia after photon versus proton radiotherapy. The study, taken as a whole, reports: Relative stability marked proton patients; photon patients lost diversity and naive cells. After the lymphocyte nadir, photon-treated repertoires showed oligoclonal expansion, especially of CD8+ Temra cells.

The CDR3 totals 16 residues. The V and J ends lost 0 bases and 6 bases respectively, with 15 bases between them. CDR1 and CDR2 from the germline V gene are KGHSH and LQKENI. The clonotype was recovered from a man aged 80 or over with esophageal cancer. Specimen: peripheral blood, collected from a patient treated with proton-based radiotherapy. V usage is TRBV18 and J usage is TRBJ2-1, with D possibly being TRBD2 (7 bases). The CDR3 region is CASSPPGTRGGNEQFF. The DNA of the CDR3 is TGTGCCAGCTCACCACCCGGAACTAGGGGGGGCAATGAGCAGTTCTTC.